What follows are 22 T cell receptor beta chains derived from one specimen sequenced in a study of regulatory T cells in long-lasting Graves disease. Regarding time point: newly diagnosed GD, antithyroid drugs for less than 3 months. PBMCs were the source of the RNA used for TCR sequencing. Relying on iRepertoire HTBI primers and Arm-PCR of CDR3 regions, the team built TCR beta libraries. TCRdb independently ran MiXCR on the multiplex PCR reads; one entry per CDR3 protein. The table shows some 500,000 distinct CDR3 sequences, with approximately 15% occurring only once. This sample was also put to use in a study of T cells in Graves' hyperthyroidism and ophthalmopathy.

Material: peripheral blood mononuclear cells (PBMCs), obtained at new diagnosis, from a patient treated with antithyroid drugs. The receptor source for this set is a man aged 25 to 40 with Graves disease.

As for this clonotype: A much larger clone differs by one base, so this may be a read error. DNA for the CDR3: TGCAGTGCTCGGACAGGAACGACCTACGAGCAGTTCTTC. Residues: CSARTGTTYEQFF. The rearrangement uses TRBV20-1 and TRBJ2-7; 7 positions agree with TRBD1. Judging by the DNA end, TRBJ2-1 fits better; the J call may be wrong. This CDR3 region has 13 residues. The V gene's germline CDR1 is DFQATT and CDR2 SNEGSKA (reference sequence).

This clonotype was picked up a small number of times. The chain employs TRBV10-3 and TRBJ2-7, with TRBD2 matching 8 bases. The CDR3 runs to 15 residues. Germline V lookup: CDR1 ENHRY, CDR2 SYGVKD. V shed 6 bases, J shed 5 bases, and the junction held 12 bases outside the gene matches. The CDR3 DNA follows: TGTGCCATCAGGAAACTAGCGGAGGGGACTAACGAGCAGTACTTC. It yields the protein CAIRKLAEGTNEQYF.

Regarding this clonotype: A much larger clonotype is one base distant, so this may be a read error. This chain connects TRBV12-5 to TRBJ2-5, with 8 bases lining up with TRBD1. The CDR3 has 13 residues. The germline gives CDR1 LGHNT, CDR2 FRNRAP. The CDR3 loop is CTSGFGQGETQYF. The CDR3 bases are TGTACTAGTGGCTTCGGACAGGGAGAGACCCAGTACTTC.

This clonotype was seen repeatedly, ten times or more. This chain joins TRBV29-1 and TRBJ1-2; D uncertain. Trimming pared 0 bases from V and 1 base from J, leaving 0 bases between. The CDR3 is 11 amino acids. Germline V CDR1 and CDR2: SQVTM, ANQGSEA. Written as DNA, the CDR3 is TGCAGCGTTGAAGATAACTATGGCTACACCTTC. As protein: CSVEDNYGYTF.

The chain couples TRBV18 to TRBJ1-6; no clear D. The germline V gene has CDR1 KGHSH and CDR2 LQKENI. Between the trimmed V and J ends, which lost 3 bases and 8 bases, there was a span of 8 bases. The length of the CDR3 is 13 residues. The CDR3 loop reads CASSPKEDSPLHF. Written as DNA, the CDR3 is TGTGCCAGCTCACCTAAAGAGGATTCACCCCTCCACTTT.

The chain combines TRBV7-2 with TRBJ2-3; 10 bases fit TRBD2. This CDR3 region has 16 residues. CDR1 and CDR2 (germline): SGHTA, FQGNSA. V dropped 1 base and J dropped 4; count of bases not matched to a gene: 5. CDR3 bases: TGTGCCAGCAGCTTAGTTATAGCGGGAGGATCAGATACGCAGTATTTT. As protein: CASSLVIAGGSDTQYF. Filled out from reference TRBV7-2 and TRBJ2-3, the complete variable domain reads GAGVSQSPSNKVTEKGKDVELRCDPISGHTALYWYRQSLGQGLEFLIYFQGNSAPDKSGLPSDRFSAERTGGSVSTLTIQRTQQEDSAVYLCASSLVIAGGSDTQYFGPGTRLTVL.

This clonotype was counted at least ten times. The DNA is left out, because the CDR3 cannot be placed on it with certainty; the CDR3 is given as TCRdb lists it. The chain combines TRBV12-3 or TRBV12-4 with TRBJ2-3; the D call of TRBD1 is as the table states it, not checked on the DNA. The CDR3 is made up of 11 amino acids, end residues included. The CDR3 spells CASSFGAGINF.

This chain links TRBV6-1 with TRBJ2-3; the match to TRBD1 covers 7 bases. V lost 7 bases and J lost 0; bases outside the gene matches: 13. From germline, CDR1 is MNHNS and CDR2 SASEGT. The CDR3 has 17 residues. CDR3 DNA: TGTGCCAGCACCAAAGGGTTCTCGGACAGGAGCACAGATACGCAGTATTTT. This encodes CASTKGFSDRSTDTQYF.

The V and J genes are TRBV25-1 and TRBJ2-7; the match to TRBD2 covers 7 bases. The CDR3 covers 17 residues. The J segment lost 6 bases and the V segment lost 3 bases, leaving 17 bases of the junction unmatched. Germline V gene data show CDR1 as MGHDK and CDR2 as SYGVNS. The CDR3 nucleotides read TGTGCCAGCAGTGATCCCGGACGGGACTATAACCGCGGCGAGCAGTACTTC. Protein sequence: CASSDPGRDYNRGEQYF.

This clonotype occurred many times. CDR3 DNA sequence: TGTGCCAGCAGAGGGGTTTTTAGCAATCAGCCCCAGCATTTT. Translated, it gives CASRGVFSNQPQHF. V is TRBV2 and J is TRBJ1-5, with a tentative D call TRBD1 (5 bases). Trimming stripped 6 bases from V and 0 bases from J, with 9 bases between. From germline, CDR1 is SNHLY and CDR2 FYNNEI. The CDR3 length is 14 residues.

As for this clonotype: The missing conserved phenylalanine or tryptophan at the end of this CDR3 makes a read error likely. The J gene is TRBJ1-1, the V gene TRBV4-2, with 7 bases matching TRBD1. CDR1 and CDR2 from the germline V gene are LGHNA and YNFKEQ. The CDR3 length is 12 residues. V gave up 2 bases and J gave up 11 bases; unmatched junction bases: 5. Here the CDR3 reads CASSQPDRAAFL. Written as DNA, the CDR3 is TGTGCCAGCAGCCAACCCGACAGGGCGGCTTTCTTG.

CDR3 amino acids: CASSLSLAGNTGELFF. Here the CDR3 DNA reads TGTGCCAGCAGCTTGAGTCTAGCGGGAAACACCGGGGAGCTGTTTTTT. The chain uses TRBV5-6 and TRBJ2-2; 9 bases align to TRBD2. J was trimmed by 2 bases and V by 1 base; bases with no gene match: 3. The CDR3 runs to 16 residues. Germline V lookup: CDR1 SGHDT, CDR2 YYEEEE.

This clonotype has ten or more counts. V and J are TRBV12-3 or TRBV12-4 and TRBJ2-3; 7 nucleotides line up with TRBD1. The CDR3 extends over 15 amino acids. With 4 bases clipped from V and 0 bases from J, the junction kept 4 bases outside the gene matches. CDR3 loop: CASSSDRVSTDTQYF. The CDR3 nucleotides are TGTGCCAGCAGTTCCGACAGGGTTAGCACAGATACGCAGTATTTT.

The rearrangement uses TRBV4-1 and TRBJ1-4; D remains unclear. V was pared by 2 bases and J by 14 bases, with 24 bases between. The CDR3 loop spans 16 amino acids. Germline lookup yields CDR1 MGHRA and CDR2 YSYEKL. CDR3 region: CASSQPVAEVRQVLFF. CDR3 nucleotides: TGCGCCAGCAGCCAACCCGTCGCGGAGGTCAGACAAGTTCTGTTTTTT.

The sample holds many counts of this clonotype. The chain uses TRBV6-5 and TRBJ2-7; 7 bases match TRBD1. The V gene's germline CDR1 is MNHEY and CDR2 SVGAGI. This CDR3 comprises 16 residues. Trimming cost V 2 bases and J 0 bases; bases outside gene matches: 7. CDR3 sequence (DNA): TGTGCCAGCAGTTACAGGTGGGACAGAATCTCCTACGAGCAGTACTTC. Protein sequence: CASSYRWDRISYEQYF.

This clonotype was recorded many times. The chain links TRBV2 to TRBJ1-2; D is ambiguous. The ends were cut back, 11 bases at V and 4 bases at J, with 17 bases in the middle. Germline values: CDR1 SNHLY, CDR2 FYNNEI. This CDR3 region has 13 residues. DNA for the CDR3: TGTGCCGGCTCGGAGGCCTCCATCTATGGCTACACCTTC. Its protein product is CAGSEASIYGYTF.

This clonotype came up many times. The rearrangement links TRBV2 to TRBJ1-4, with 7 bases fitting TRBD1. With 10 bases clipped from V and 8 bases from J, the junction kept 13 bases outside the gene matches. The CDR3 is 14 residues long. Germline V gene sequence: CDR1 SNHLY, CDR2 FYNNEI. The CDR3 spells CATTTGARGEKLFF. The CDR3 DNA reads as TGTGCCACCACCACAGGGGCGCGAGGGGAAAAACTGTTTTTT.

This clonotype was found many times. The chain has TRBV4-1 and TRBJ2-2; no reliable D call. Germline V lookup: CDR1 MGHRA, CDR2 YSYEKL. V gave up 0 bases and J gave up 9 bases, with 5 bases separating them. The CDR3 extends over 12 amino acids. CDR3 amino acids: CASSQDGRELFF. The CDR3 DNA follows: TGCGCCAGCAGCCAAGATGGTCGGGAGCTGTTTTTT.

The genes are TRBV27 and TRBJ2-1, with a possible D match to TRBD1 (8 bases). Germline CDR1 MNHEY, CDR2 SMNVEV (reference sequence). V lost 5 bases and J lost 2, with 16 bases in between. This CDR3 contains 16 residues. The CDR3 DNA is TGTGCCAGCAGTCGAGACAGGGGAGGGACCTACAATGAGCAGTTCTTC. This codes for CASSRDRGGTYNEQFF.

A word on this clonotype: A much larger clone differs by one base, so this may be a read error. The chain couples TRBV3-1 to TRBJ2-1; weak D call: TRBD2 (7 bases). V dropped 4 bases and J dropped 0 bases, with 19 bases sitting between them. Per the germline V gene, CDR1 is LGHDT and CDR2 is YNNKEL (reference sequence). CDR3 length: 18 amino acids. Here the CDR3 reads CASSPQGTGRPSYNEQFF. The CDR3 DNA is TGTGCCAGCAGCCCTCAGGGGACCGGGAGGCCCTCCTACAATGAGCAGTTCTTC.

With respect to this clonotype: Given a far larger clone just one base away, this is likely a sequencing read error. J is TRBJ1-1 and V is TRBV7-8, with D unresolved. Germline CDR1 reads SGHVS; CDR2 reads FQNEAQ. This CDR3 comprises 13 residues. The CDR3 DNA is TGTGCCTCTCGGGCCGGGTCCAATTCACCCTTCCACTTT. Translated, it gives CASRAGSNSPFHF.

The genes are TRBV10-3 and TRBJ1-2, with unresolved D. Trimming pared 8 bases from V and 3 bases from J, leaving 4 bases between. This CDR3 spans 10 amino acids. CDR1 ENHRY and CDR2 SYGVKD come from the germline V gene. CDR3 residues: CAIRDYGYTF. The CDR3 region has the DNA TGTGCCATCCGGGACTATGGCTACACCTTC.